There are many counts of the clone carrying this T cell receptor (beta chain). Antigen: not known. The read terminates 3 residues ahead of where the CDR3 ends, so the germline J gene completes it. Profiling relied on immunoSEQ multiplex PCR, and the TCRdb table lists in-frame clones only, not all of them. In total the sample includes tens of thousands of clones, none of them seen once. Each donor provided about 4.5 to 8.5 ml of heparinized whole blood. The data belong to a study of T cell clonality in common variable immunodeficiency. General study results and limits: Fewer TCRbeta clones were shared among CVID subjects than controls. In common variable immunodeficiency, TCR beta chains reportedly carried fewer deletions and N-nucleotide insertions.

Germline lookup yields CDR1 LNHDA and CDR2 SQIVND (reference sequence). CDR3 size: 17 residues. The junction had 12 bases not matched to a gene; V was cut back by 5 bases and J by 3 bases. The rearrangement uses TRBV19 and TRBJ2-3; 9 nucleotides agree with TRBD2. This TCR was recovered from a person aged 18 to 75 in good health. Sample: peripheral blood mononuclear cells. CDR3 amino acids: CASSPASGVGGTDTQYF. Incomplete CDR3 DNA: TGTGCCAGTAGTCCAGCTAGCGGGGTTGGGGGAACAGATACG.